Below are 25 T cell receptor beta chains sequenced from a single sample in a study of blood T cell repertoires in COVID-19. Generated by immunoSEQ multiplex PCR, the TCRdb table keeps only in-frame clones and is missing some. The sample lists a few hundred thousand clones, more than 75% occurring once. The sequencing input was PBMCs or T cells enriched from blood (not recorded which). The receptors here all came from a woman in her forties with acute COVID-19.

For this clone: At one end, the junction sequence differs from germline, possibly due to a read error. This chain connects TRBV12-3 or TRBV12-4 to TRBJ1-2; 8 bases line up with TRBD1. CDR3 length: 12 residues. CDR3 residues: CASSYRGDGYTF. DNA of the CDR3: TGTGCCAGTAGTTACAGGGGGGATGGCTACACCTTC.

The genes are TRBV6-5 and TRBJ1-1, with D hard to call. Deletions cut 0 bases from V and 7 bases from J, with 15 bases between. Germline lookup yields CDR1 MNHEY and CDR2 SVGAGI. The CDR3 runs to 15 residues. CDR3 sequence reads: CASSYSPGSGNEAFF. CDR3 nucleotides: TGTGCCAGCAGTTACTCCCCGGGATCTGGTAATGAAGCTTTCTTT.

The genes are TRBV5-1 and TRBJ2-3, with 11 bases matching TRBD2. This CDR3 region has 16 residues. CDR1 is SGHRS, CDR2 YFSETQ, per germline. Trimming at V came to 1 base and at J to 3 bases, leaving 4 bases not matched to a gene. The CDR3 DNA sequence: TGCGCCAGCAGCTTGCCCCTAGCGGGGGGAACAGATACGCAGTATTTT. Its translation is CASSLPLAGGTDTQYF. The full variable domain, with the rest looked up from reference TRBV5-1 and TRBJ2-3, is KAGVTQTPRYLIKTRGQQVTLSCSPISGHRSVSWYQQTPGQGLQFLFEYFSETQRNKGNFPGRFSGRQFSNSRSEMNVSTLELGDSALYLCASSLPLAGGTDTQYFGPGTRLTVL.

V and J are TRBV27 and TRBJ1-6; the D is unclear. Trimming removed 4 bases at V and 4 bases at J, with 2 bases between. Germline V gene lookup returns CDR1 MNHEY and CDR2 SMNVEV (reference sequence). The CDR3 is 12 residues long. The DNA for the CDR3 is TGTGCCAGCAGTTCGTATAATTCACCCCTCCACTTT. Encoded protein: CASSSYNSPLHF.

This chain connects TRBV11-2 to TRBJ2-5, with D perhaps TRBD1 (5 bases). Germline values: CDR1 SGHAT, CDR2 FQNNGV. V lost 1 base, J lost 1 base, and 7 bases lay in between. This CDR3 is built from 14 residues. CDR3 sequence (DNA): TGTGCCAGCAGCTTAGTCAGGGCCCAAGAGACCCAGTACTTC. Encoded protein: CASSLVRAQETQYF.

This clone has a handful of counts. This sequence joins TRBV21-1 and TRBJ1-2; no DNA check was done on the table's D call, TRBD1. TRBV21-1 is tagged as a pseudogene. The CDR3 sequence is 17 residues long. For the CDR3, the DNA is TGTGCCAGCAGCAAAGAAGGAGACCGGGACAGGGGCTATGGCTACACCTTC. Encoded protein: CASSKEGDRDRGYGYTF.

The CDR3 is CASRLIAGPDQPQHF. CDR3 coding DNA: TGTGCCAGCAGACTTATAGCGGGACCGGATCAGCCCCAGCATTTT. The chain employs TRBV7-9 and TRBJ1-5; D may be TRBD1 (5 bases). Deletions cut 6 bases from V and 5 bases from J, with 17 bases between. Per germline, CDR1 SEHNR and CDR2 FQNEAQ (reference sequence). The CDR3 is 15 amino acids.

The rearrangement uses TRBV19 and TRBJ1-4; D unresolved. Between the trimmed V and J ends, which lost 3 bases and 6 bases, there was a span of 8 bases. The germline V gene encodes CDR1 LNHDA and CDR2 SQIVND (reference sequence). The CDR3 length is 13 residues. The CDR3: CASSIPPDEKLFF. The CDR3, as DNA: TGTGCCAGTAGTATCCCACCAGATGAAAAACTGTTTTTT.

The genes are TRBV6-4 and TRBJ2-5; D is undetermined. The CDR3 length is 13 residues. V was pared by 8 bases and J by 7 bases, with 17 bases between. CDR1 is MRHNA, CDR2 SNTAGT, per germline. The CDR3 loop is CASAEDIGGTQYF. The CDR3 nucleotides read TGTGCCAGCGCCGAAGACATCGGTGGGACCCAGTACTTC.

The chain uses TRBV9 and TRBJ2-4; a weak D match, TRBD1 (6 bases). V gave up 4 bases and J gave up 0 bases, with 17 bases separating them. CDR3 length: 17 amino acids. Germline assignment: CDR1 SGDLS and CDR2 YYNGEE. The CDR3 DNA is TGTGCCAGCAGCTCAGGGGATCCGGGGATAGCCAAAAACATTCAGTACTTC. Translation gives CASSSGDPGIAKNIQYF.

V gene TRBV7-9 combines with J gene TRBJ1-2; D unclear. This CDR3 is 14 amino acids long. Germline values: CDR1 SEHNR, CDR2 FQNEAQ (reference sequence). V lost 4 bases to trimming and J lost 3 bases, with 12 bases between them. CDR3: CASSWEGGYYGYTF. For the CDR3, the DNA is TGTGCCAGCAGCTGGGAGGGAGGTTACTATGGCTACACCTTC.

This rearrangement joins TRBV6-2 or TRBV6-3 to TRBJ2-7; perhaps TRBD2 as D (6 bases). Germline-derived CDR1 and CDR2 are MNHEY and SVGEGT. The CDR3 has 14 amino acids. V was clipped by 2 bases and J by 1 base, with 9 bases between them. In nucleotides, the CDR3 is TGTGCCAGCAGTTACGGGACTCAATCCTACGAGCAGTACTTC. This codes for CASSYGTQSYEQYF.

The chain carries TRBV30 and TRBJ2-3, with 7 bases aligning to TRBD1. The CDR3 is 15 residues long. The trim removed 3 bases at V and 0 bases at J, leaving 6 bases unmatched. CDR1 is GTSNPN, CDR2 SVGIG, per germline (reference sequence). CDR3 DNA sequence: TGTGCCTGGAGCCTAGGGGGCGGTAGCACAGATACGCAGTATTTT. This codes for CAWSLGGGSTDTQYF.

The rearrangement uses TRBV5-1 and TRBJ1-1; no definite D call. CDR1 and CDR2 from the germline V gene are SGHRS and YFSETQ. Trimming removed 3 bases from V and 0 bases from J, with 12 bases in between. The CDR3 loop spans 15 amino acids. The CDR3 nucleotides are TGCGCCAGCAGCTCACCCTCACAGTTGAACACTGAAGCTTTCTTT. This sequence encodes CASSSPSQLNTEAFF.

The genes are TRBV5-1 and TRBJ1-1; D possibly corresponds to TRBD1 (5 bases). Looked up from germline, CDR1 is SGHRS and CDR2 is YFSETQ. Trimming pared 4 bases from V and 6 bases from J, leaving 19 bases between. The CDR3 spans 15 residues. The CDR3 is CASSARQGTLPEAFF. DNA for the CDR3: TGCGCCAGCAGCGCCCGGCAGGGTACACTCCCTGAAGCTTTCTTT.

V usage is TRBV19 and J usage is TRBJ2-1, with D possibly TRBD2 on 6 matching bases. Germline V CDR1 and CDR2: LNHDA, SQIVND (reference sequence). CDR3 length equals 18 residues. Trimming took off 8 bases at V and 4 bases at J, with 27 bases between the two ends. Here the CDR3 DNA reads TGTGCCAGTGGGGGTGGTGGGATAGCGGCGCTGCTATACAATGAGCAGTTCTTC. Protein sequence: CASGGGGIAALLYNEQFF.

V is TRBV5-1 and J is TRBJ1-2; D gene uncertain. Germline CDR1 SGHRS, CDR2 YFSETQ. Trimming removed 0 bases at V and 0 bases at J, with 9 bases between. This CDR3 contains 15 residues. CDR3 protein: CASSLEDLANYGYTF. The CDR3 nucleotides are TGCGCCAGCAGCTTGGAGGATCTAGCTAACTATGGCTACACCTTC.

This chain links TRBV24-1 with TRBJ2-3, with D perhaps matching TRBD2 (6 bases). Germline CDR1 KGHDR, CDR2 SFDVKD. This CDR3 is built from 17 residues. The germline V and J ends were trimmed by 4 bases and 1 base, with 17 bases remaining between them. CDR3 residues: CATSDYLSGGGTDTQYF. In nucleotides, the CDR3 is TGTGCCACCAGTGACTACCTTAGCGGAGGGGGCACAGATACGCAGTATTTT.

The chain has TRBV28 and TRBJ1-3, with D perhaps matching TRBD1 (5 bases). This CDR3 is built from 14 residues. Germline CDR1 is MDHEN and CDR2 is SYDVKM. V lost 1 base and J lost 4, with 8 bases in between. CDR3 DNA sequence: TGTGCCAGCAGTTTATCGACAGCCGGAAACACCATATATTTT. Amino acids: CASSLSTAGNTIYF.

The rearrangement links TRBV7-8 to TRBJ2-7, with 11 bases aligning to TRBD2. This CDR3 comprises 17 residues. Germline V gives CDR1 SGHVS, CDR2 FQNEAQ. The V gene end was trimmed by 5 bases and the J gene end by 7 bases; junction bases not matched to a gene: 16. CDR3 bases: TGTGCCAGCAGCAAAACCGGGACTAGCGGACCTCGGGGAGAGCAGTACTTC. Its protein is CASSKTGTSGPRGEQYF.

The CDR3 DNA reads TGCGCCAGCAGACTCAACTCGGGACAGGCCTATGGCTACACCTTC. As protein: CASRLNSGQAYGYTF. The chain uses TRBV5-1 and TRBJ1-2; the match to TRBD1 covers 8 bases. V lost 5 bases, J lost 4 bases, and 10 bases stayed unmatched. CDR3 length: 15 residues. The germline gives CDR1 SGHRS, CDR2 YFSETQ.

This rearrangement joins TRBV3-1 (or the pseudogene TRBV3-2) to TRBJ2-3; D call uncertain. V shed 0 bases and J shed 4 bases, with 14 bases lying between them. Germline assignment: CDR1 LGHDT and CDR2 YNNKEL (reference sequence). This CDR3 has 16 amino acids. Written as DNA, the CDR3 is TGTGCCAGCAGCCAAGATAAAATCTCGCTATCAGATACGCAGTATTTT. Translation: CASSQDKISLSDTQYF.

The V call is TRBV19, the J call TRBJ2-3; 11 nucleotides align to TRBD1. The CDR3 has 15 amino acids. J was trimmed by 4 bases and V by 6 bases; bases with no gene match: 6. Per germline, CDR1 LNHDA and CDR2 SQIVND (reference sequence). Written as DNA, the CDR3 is TGTGCCAGTAGCACCGGGACAGGGGGTTCAGATACGCAGTATTTT. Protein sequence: CASSTGTGGSDTQYF.

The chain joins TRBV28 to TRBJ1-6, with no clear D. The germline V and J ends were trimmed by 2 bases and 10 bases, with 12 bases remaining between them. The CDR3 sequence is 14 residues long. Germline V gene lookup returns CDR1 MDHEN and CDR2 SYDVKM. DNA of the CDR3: TGTGCCAGCAGTTTAATGGCCTCTTCGTCACCCCTCCACTTT. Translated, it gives CASSLMASSSPLHF.

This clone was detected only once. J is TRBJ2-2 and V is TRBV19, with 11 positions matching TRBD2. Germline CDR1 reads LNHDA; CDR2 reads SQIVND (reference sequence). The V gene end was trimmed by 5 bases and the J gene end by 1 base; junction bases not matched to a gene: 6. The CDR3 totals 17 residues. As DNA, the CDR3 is TGTGCCAGTAGTGGGACTAGCGGCCCAAAGAACACCGGGGAGCTGTTTTTT. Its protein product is CASSGTSGPKNTGELFF.